These 24 T cell receptor beta chains share one sample of origin, sequenced in a study of T cell responses to AZD1222 COVID-19 vaccine. Generated by immunoSEQ multiplex PCR, the TCRdb table keeps only in-frame clones and is missing some. Found here are about 140,000 clones, roughly 89% of them singletons; the top ten hold around 1.8%. The starting material was peripheral blood, obtained on day 0 of AZD1222 vaccination. These receptors originate from an adult in good health.

The chain recombines TRBV6-5 with TRBJ2-5; the match to TRBD1 covers 8 bases. Germline CDR1 MNHEY, CDR2 SVGAGI. V trimming: 6 bases; J trimming: 3 bases; junction bases outside the gene matches: 6. The CDR3 is 14 amino acids. The CDR3 DNA is TGTGCCAGCAGCGAGGACAGGGTCAAAGAGACCCAGTACTTC. This gives the protein CASSEDRVKETQYF.

V usage is TRBV19 and J usage is TRBJ1-1, with D possibly TRBD1 on 5 matching bases. Germline CDR1 LNHDA, CDR2 SQIVND (reference sequence). V was clipped by 7 bases and J by 5 bases, with 20 bases between them. This CDR3 spans 15 amino acids. The CDR3 DNA is TGTGCCAGTAATGGGACTGGGGGTTCGGTTACTGAAGCTTTCTTT. Its translation: CASNGTGGSVTEAFF.

This chain links TRBV3-1 (or the pseudogene TRBV3-2) with TRBJ2-5; the match to TRBD2 covers 8 bases. Germline V gene sequence: CDR1 LGHDT, CDR2 YNNKEL (reference sequence). The CDR3 is 15 residues long. V was clipped by 0 bases and J by 2 bases; unmatched bases: 2. The CDR3 loop reads CASSQEGGGQETQYF. CDR3 nucleotides: TGTGCCAGCAGCCAAGAGGGCGGGGGGCAAGAGACCCAGTACTTC.

The V and J genes are TRBV7-2 and TRBJ1-1, with D hard to call. The CDR3 contains 14 residues. CDR1 is SGHTA, CDR2 FQGNSA, per germline. V lost 4 bases, J lost 4 bases, and 13 bases lay in between. CDR3 in amino acids: CASSSGLGPTEAFF. CDR3 DNA: TGTGCCAGCAGCTCGGGATTGGGCCCCACTGAAGCTTTCTTT.

V is TRBV3-1 (or the pseudogene TRBV3-2) and J is TRBJ2-1, with D possibly matching TRBD2 (5 bases). Deletions cut 4 bases from V and 9 bases from J, with 13 bases between. Germline CDR1 LGHDT, CDR2 YNNKEL (reference sequence). This CDR3 region has 13 residues. CDR3 residues: CASSPLRVGEQFF. The CDR3 DNA is TGTGCCAGCAGCCCCCTGAGGGTCGGTGAGCAGTTCTTC.

This sequence joins TRBV6-1 and TRBJ2-3; possibly TRBD2 for D (6 bases). CDR1 MNHNS and CDR2 SASEGT come from the germline V gene. The CDR3 length is 15 residues. V was clipped by 2 bases and J by 4 bases, with 13 bases between them. The CDR3 region is CASSELGGKADTQYF. CDR3 bases: TGTGCCAGCAGTGAATTGGGCGGGAAAGCAGATACGCAGTATTTT.

The chain employs TRBV9 and TRBJ1-1; maybe TRBD1 (6 bases). V was pared by 4 bases and J by 0 bases, with 10 bases between. Germline V gene data show CDR1 as SGDLS and CDR2 as YYNGEE. The CDR3 runs to 14 residues. This CDR3 is CASSTGQLNTEAFF. The CDR3 coding sequence is TGTGCCAGCAGCACCGGACAGTTGAACACTGAAGCTTTCTTT.

Here the CDR3 DNA reads TGTGCCAGCAGCGTAGTAGCGGGAGGATACAATGAGCAGTTCTTC. Translating it yields CASSVVAGGYNEQFF. The chain uses TRBV9 and TRBJ2-1; 10 bases line up with TRBD2. V shed 0 bases, J shed 4 bases, and the junction held 1 base outside the gene matches. This CDR3 has 15 amino acids. Germline loops: CDR1 SGDLS, CDR2 YYNGEE.

The chain is built from TRBV6-5 and TRBJ1-2; the D gene is possibly TRBD1 (5 bases). Trimming cost V 0 bases and J 4 bases, with 12 bases left between them. Germline CDR1 MNHEY, CDR2 SVGAGI. CDR3 size: 15 residues. CDR3 sequence reads: CASSYSMGRIYGYTF. CDR3 nucleotide sequence: TGTGCCAGCAGTTACTCAATGGGACGGATCTATGGCTACACCTTC.

This chain joins TRBV11-1 and TRBJ2-5; D is unclear. The V gene lost 1 base and the J gene lost 5 bases, with 11 bases spanning the gap. The CDR3 spans 14 residues. Per the germline V gene, CDR1 is SGHAT and CDR2 is FQDESV (reference sequence). The CDR3, as DNA: TGTGCCAGCAGCTTAGGGGGTTATGGGGAGACCCAGTACTTC. Its translation is CASSLGGYGETQYF.

The chain joins TRBV6-5 to TRBJ2-7; D is perhaps TRBD2 (5 bases). CDR3 length equals 16 residues. Between the trimmed V and J ends, which lost 2 bases and 3 bases, there was a span of 17 bases. Germline CDR1 and CDR2: MNHEY and SVGAGI. The DNA for the CDR3 is TGTGCCAGCAGTTACCTAGGAGAGGACTTGAACTACGAGCAGTACTTC. Translation: CASSYLGEDLNYEQYF.

The gene calls are TRBV5-1 and TRBJ1-4, with a possible D match to TRBD1 (5 bases). The CDR3 is 15 amino acids. Trimming left V 4 bases short and J 3 bases short, with 13 bases between. Germline CDR1 is SGHRS and CDR2 is YFSETQ. The CDR3 DNA reads as TGCGCCAGCAGCCCTGGGGGAACAGCTAATGAAAAACTGTTTTTT. Translated: CASSPGGTANEKLFF.

The chain couples TRBV3-1 (or the pseudogene TRBV3-2) to TRBJ1-1, with 7 positions matching TRBD1. J lost 1 base, V lost 3 bases, and 5 bases had no gene match. CDR1 is LGHDT and CDR2 is YNNKEL in the germline V gene (reference sequence). The CDR3 runs 15 residues. The CDR3: CASSQSGTENTEAFF. In DNA, the CDR3 is TGTGCCAGCAGCCAGTCCGGGACAGAGAACACTGAAGCTTTCTTT.

This clone was counted a single time. The chain carries TRBV7-3 and TRBJ1-1; 11 positions agree with TRBD1. Trimming removed 5 bases from V and 1 base from J; junction bases left unmatched: 3. Germline CDR1 and CDR2: SGHTA and FQGTGA. This CDR3 has 15 amino acids. CDR3 coding DNA: TGTGCCAGCAGCCGGGACAGGGGGGAGAACACTGAAGCTTTCTTT. It translates to CASSRDRGENTEAFF.

For this clone: This CDR3 is also generated by other DNA sequences in the sample. The chain combines TRBV9 with TRBJ2-1; the match to TRBD2 covers 7 bases. The CDR3 extends over 15 amino acids. Trimming removed 4 bases from V and 4 bases from J; junction bases left unmatched: 8. Looked up from germline, CDR1 is SGDLS and CDR2 is YYNGEE. The CDR3 DNA is TGTGCCAGCAGCCCCCGACTAGCCTCTTACAATGAGCAGTTCTTC. The encoded protein is CASSPRLASYNEQFF.

This chain joins TRBV7-9 and TRBJ2-7; D is possibly TRBD1 (6 bases). CDR1 and CDR2 (germline): SEHNR, FQNEAQ (reference sequence). Trimming removed 3 bases at V and 2 bases at J, with 11 bases between. This CDR3 contains 14 residues. CDR3 sequence: CASSLSGATYEQYF. The DNA of the CDR3 is TGTGCCAGCAGCTTGTCAGGGGCTACCTACGAGCAGTACTTC.

This clone was observed a single time. The chain is built from TRBV6-1 and TRBJ1-1; D remains ambiguous. This CDR3 is 14 amino acids long. The V and J ends lost 1 base and 8 bases respectively, with 14 bases between them. From germline, CDR1 is MNHNS and CDR2 SASEGT. The CDR3 region is CASSEVSLVSEAFF. The CDR3 DNA is TGTGCCAGCAGTGAAGTCAGCCTTGTGTCGGAAGCTTTCTTT.

The chain uses TRBV5-5 and TRBJ1-5, with D hard to call. Germline assignment: CDR1 SGHKS and CDR2 YYEKEE (reference sequence). This CDR3 comprises 12 residues. V was cut by 4 bases and J by 9 bases, with 11 bases left in between. The CDR3 region has the DNA TGTGCCAGCAGCAGGGTTGCGGGGCCCCAGCATTTT. Translation gives CASSRVAGPQHF.

Written as DNA, the CDR3 is TGTGCCAGCCGAAGGGCAGGGGAGGTCACTGAAGCTTTCTTT. Translated: CASRRAGEVTEAFF. The V and J genes are TRBV3-1 (or the pseudogene TRBV3-2) and TRBJ1-1, with D tentatively TRBD1 (6 bases). The CDR3 has 14 amino acids. The germline gives CDR1 LGHDT, CDR2 YNNKEL (reference sequence). V was pared by 8 bases and J by 4 bases, with 17 bases between.

The chain is built from TRBV19 and TRBJ1-5, with 8 bases that match TRBD1. J gave up 4 bases and V 6 bases, and 5 bases lay outside the gene matches. CDR3 size: 14 residues. The germline V gene encodes CDR1 LNHDA and CDR2 SQIVND (reference sequence). CDR3 sequence (DNA): TGTGCCAGTAGCCCGACAGGGGCGAATCAGCCCCAGCATTTT. Its protein is CASSPTGANQPQHF.

The V and J genes are TRBV7-9 and TRBJ2-2, with D perhaps matching TRBD2 (6 bases). V was trimmed by 1 base and J by 5 bases, leaving 8 bases between them. CDR1 is SEHNR and CDR2 is FQNEAQ in the germline V gene (reference sequence). The CDR3 runs 14 residues. The CDR3 region is CASSLDGGTGELFF. The DNA for the CDR3 is TGTGCCAGCAGCTTAGATGGGGGGACCGGGGAGCTGTTTTTT.

This chain uses TRBV5-5 with TRBJ2-4, with 9 bases that match TRBD1. Per germline, CDR1 SGHKS and CDR2 YYEKEE (reference sequence). The CDR3 contains 14 residues. The V gene end was trimmed by 2 bases and the J gene end by 5 bases; junction bases not matched to a gene: 2. CDR3 residues: CASSLQGAENIQYF. The CDR3 DNA reads TGTGCCAGCAGCTTACAGGGGGCCGAAAACATTCAGTACTTC.

The rearrangement links TRBV7-3 to TRBJ2-1, with D possibly being TRBD2 (5 bases). The germline gives CDR1 SGHTA, CDR2 FQGTGA. Trimming shortened V by 5 bases and J by 8 bases, and 13 bases separated the two germline ends. The CDR3 consists of 13 residues. CDR3 in DNA: TGTGCCAGCAGCCTCAACCCCGGGGATGAGCAGTTCTTC. Its translation is CASSLNPGDEQFF.

This clone was detected a few times. The CDR3 DNA follows: TGTGCCAGCAGCGTATTGGGACAGGGCGCTCCCTCCGAGCAGTACTTC. As protein: CASSVLGQGAPSEQYF. The chain links TRBV9 to TRBJ2-7; 9 positions agree with TRBD1. The V gene end was trimmed by 1 base and the J gene end by 6 bases; junction bases not matched to a gene: 11. CDR1 and CDR2 (germline): SGDLS, YYNGEE. CDR3 length equals 16 residues.